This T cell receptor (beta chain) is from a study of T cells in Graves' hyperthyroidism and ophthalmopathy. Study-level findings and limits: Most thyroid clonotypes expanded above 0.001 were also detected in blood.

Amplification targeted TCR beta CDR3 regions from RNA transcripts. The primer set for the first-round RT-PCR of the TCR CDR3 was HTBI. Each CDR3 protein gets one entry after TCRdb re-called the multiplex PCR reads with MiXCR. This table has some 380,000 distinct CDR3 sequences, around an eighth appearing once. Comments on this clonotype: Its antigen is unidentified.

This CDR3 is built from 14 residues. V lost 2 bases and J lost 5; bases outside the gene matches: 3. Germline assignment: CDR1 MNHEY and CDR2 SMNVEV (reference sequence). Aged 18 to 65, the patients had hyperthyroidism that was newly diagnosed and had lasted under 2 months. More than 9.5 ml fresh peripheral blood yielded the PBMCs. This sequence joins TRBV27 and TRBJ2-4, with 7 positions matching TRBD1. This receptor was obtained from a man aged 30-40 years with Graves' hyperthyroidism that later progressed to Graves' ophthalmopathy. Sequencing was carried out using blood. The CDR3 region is CASSLVGGENIQYF. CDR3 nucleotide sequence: TGTGCCAGCAGTTTAGTAGGGGGCGAAAACATTCAGTACTTC.